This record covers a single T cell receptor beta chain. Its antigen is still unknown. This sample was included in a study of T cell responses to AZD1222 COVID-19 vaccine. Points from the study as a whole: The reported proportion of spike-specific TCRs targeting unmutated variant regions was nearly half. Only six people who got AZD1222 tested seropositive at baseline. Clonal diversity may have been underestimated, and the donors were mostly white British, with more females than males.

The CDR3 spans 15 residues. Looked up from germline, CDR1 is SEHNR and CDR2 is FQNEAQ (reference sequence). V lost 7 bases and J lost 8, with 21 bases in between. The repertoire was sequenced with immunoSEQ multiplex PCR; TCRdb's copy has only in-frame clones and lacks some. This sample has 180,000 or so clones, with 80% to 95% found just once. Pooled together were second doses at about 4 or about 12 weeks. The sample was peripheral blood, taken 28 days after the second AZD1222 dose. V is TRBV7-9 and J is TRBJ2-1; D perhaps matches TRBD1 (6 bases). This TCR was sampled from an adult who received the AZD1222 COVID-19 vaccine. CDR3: CASNAGVLATHEQFF. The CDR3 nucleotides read TGTGCCAGCAACGCAGGGGTTCTCGCAACCCATGAGCAGTTCTTC.